This is a list of T cell receptor beta chains from one sample in a study of radiation and T cells in renal cell carcinoma. The table came from immunoSEQ multiplex PCR; TCRdb's copy has only in-frame clones and leaves some out. The sample yields approximately 120,000 clones, around 83% seen once. This sample comprised blood, obtained from a patient whose treatment included radiotherapy and nephrectomy. The receptors shown here come from a woman aged 60-75 years with renal cell carcinoma. CDR3s include the opening cysteine and the closing phenylalanine or tryptophan. A D gene is named only where the DNA matches it firmly. The listing skips clone size in some rows; elsewhere it reads once, few, many or a size class.

NA,TRBJ2-3,NA,TRBV5-4,CASSLGATEADTQYF,TGTGCCAGCAGCTTAGGGGCGACCGAGGCAGATACGCAGTATTTT
NA,TRBJ1-3,NA,TRBV6-1,CASSEFPGSGNTIYF,TGTGCCAGCAGTGAATTTCCAGGATCGGGAAACACCATATATTTT
once,TRBJ1-2,NA,TRBV28,CASSLDSANYGYTF,TGTGCCAGCAGTTTAGACAGTGCTAACTATGGCTACACCTTC
NA,TRBJ2-1,TRBD2,TRBV18,CASSPIPERGGYNEQFF,TGTGCCAGCTCACCGATCCCCGAGCGGGGAGGATACAATGAGCAGTTCTTC
once,TRBJ2-3,NA,TRBV10-3,CAISDREDTQYF,TGTGCCATCAGCGACCGTGAGGATACGCAGTATTTT
NA,TRBJ2-1,TRBD2,TRBV5-5,CASSFSAGGVGNEQFF,TGTGCCAGCAGCTTTTCGGCGGGAGGGGTTGGCAATGAGCAGTTCTTC
NA,TRBJ1-1,NA,TRBV11-2,CASSLEADMNTEAFF,TGTGCCAGCAGCTTAGAAGCAGACATGAACACTGAAGCTTTCTTT
NA,TRBJ2-6,NA,TRBV4-1,CASSLPSGSGANVLTF,TGCGCCAGCAGCCTACCCTCCGGGTCTGGGGCCAACGTCCTGACTTTC
few,TRBJ1-5,NA,TRBV9,CASSVAQDQPQHF,TGTGCCAGCAGCGTAGCGCAAGATCAGCCCCAGCATTTT
NA,TRBJ1-1,NA,TRBV6-1,CASSEYRTMLAFF,TGTGCCAGCAGTGAATACAGGACAATGTTAGCTTTCTTT
NA,TRBJ2-3,TRBD1,TRBV5-1,CASSSDRGVTDTQYF,TGCGCCAGCAGCTCGGACAGGGGCGTCACAGATACGCAGTATTTT
NA,TRBJ2-1,TRBD1,TRBV9,CASSTGDSPYNEQFF,TGTGCCAGCAGCACCGGGGACAGTCCCTACAATGAGCAGTTCTTC
NA,TRBJ2-3,NA,TRBV7-9,CASSFNTRTDTQYF,TGTGCCAGCAGCTTTAACACCCGCACAGATACGCAGTATTTT
NA,TRBJ2-1,NA,TRBV11-3,CASSQIHRADSYNEQFF,TGTGCCAGCAGCCAAATTCACAGGGCAGACTCCTACAATGAGCAGTTCTTC
NA,TRBJ1-2,NA,TRBV6-4,CASSDPGSTYGYTF,TGTGCCAGCAGTGACCCAGGGTCTACCTATGGCTACACCTTC
NA,TRBJ2-5,NA,TRBV18,CASSPGAAYQETQYF,TGTGCCAGCTCACCAGGGGCTGCCTACCAAGAGACCCAGTACTTC